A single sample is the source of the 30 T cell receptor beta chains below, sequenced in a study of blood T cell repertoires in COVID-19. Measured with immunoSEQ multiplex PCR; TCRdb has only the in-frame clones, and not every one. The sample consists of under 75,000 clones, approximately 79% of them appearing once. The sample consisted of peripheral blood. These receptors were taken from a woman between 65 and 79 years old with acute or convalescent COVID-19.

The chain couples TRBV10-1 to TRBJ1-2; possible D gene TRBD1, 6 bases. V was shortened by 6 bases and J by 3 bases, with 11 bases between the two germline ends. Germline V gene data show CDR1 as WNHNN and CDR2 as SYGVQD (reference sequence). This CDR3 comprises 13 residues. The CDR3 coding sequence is TGCGCCAGCAGCAAGGACAGTGACTATGGCTACACCTTC. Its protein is CASSKDSDYGYTF.

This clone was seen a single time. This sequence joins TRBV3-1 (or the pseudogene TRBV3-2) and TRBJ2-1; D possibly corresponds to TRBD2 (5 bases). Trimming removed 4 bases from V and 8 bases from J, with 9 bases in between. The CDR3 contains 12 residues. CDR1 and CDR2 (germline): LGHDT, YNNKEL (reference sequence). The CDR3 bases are TGTGCCAGCAGCCCCGGACTCTATGAGCAGTTCTTC. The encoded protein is CASSPGLYEQFF.

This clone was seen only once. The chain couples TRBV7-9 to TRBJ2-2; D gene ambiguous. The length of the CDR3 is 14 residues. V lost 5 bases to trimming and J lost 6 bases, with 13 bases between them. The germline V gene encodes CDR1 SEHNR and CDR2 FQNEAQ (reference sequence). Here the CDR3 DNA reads TGTGCCAGCAGCCTAGGTGCGGTAGCCGGGGAGCTGTTTTTT. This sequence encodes CASSLGAVAGELFF.

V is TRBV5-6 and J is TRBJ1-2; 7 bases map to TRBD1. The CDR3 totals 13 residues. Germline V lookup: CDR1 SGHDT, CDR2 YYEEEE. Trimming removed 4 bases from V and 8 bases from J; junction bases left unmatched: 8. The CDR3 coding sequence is TGTGCCAGCAGCGCGGGACAGTTGGGGGGCTACACCTTC. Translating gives CASSAGQLGGYTF.

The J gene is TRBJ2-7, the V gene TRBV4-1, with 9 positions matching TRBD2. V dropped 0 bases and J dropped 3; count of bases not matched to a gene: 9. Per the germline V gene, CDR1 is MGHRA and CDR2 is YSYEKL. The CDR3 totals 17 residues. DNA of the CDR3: TGCGCCAGCAGCCAAGAGCCGGGTGCGGGGGGGCTCTACGAGCAGTACTTC. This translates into CASSQEPGAGGLYEQYF.

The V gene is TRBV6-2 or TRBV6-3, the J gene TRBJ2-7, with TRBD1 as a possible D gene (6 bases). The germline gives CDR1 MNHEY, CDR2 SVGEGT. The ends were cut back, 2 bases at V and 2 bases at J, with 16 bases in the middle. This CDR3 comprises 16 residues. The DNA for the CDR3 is TGTGCCAGCAGTTACAGTTTCAGGGGCGGCACCTACGAGCAGTACTTC. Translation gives CASSYSFRGGTYEQYF.

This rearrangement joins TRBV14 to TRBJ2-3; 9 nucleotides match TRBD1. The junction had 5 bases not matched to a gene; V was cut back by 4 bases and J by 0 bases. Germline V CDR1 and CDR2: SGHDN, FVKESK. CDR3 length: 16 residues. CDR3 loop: CASSRTGGLSTDTQYF. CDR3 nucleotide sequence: TGTGCCAGCAGCCGTACAGGGGGCCTCAGCACAGATACGCAGTATTTT.

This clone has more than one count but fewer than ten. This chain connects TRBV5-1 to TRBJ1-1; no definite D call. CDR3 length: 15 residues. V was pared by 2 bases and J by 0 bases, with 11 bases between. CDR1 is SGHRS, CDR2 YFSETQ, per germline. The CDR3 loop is CASSLDTALNTEAFF. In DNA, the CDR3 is TGCGCCAGCAGCTTAGACACTGCCCTGAACACTGAAGCTTTCTTT.

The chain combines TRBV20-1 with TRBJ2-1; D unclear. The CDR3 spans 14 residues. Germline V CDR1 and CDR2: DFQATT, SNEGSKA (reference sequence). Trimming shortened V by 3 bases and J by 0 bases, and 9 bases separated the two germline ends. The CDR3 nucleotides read TGCAGTGCTAGTTTATTGAGCTCCTACAATGAGCAGTTCTTC. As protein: CSASLLSSYNEQFF.

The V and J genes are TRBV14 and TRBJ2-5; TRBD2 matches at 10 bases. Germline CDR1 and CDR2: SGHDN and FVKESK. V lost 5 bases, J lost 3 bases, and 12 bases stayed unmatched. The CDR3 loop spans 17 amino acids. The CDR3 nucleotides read TGTGCCAGCAGCGAAATAAAGGGACTAGCGATGGAAGAGACCCAGTACTTC. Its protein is CASSEIKGLAMEETQYF. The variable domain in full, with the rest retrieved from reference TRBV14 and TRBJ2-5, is EAGVTQFPSHSVIEKGQTVTLRCDPISGHDNLYWYRRVMGKEIKFLLHFVKESKQDESGMPNNRFLAERTGGTYSTLKVQPAELEDSGVYFCASSEIKGLAMEETQYFGPGTRLLVL.

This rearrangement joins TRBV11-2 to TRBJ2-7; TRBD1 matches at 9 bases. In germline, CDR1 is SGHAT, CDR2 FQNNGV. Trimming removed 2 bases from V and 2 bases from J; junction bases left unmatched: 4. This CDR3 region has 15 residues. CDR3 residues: CASSLLGQGAYEQYF. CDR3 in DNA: TGTGCCAGCAGCTTATTGGGACAGGGTGCCTACGAGCAGTACTTC.

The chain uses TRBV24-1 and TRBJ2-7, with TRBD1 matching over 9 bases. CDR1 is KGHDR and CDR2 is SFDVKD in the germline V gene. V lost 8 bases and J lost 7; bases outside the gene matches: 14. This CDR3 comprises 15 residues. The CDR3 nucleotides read TGTGCCACCACCCTACCCAACAGGGGGCGCCGGGAGCAGTACTTC. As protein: CATTLPNRGRREQYF.

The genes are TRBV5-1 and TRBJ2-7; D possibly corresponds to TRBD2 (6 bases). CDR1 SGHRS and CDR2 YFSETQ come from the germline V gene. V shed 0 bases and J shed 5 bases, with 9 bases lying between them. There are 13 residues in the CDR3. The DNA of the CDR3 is TGCGCCAGCAGCTTGGCCGGGGGTAACGAGCAGTACTTC. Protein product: CASSLAGGNEQYF.

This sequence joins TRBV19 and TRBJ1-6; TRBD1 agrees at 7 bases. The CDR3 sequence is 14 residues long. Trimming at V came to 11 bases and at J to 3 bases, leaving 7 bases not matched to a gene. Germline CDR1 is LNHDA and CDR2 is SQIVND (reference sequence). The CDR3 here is CAAGGDSYNSPLHF. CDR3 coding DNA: TGTGCCGCAGGTGGGGACAGCTATAATTCACCCCTCCACTTT.

The chain's CDR3 is CASSPLEVGSDNEQFF. The CDR3 DNA sequence: TGTGCCAGCAGCCCTTTGGAGGTGGGAAGCGACAATGAGCAGTTCTTC. This sequence joins TRBV5-6 and TRBJ2-1; TRBD2 might be the D (5 bases). Per germline, CDR1 SGHDT and CDR2 YYEEEE. V lost 4 bases to trimming and J lost 5 bases, with 19 bases between them. This CDR3 region has 16 residues.

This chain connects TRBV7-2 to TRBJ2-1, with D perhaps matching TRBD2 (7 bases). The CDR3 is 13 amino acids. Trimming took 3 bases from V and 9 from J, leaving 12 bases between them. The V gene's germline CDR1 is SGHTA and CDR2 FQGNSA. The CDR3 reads CASSLGGGVEQFF. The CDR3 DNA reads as TGTGCCAGCAGCTTGGGAGGGGGGGTTGAGCAGTTCTTC.

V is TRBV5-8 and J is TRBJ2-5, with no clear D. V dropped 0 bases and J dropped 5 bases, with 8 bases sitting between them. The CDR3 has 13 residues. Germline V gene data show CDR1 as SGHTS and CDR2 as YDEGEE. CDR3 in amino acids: CASSLGSLETQYF. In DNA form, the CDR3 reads TGTGCCAGCAGCTTGGGTAGCTTGGAGACCCAGTACTTC.

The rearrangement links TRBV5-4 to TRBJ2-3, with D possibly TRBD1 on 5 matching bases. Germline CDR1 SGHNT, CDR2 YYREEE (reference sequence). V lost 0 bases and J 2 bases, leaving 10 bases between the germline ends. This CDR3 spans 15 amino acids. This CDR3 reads CASSLAYRTTDTQYF. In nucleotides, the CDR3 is TGTGCCAGCAGCTTGGCGTACAGGACCACAGATACGCAGTATTTT.

CDR3: CASSRDRGNTIYF. The CDR3 region has the DNA TGTGCCAGCAGCCGGGACAGGGGGAACACCATATATTTT. This chain joins TRBV3-1 (or the pseudogene TRBV3-2) and TRBJ1-3; TRBD1 agrees at 11 bases. Germline V lookup: CDR1 LGHDT, CDR2 YNNKEL (reference sequence). V lost 4 bases and J lost 7; bases outside the gene matches: 0. The CDR3 has 13 residues.

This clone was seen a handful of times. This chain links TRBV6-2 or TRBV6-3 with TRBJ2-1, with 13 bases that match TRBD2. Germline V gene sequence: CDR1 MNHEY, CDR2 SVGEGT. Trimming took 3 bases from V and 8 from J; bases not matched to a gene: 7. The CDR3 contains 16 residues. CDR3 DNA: TGTGCCAGCAGTTATGCGACTAGCGGGGGGAAGGATGAGCAGTTCTTC. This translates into CASSYATSGGKDEQFF.

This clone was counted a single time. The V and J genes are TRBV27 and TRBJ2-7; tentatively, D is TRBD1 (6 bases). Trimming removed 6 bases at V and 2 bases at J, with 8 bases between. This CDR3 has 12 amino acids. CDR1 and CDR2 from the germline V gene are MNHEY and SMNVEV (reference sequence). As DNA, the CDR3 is TGTGCCAGCAGGGGGGCTCCCTACGAGCAGTACTTC. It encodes CASRGAPYEQYF.

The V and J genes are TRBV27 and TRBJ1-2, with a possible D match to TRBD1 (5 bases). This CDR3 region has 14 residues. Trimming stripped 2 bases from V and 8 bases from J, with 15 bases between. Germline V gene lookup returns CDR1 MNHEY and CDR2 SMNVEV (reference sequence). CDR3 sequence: CASSLGTGGRGYTF. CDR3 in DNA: TGTGCCAGCAGTTTAGGGACCGGAGGGCGGGGCTACACCTTC.

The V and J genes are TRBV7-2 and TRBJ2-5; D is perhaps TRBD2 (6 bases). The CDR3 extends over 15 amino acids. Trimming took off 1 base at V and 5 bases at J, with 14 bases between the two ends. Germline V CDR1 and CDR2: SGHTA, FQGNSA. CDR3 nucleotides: TGTGCCAGCAGCTTAGTGGGAGGCGGGATGGAGACCCAGTACTTC. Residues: CASSLVGGGMETQYF.

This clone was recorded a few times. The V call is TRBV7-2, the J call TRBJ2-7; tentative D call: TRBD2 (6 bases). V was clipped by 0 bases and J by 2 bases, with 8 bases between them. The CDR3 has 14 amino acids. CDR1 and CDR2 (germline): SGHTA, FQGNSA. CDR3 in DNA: TGTGCCAGCAGCTTAGCTGGAGGGGCCTACGAGCAGTACTTC. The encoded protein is CASSLAGGAYEQYF.

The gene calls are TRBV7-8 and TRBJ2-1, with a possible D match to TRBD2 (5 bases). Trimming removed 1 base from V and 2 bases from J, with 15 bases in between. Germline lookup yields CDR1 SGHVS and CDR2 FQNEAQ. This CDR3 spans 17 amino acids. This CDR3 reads CASSLGGLASPYNEQFF. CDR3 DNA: TGTGCCAGCAGCTTAGGGGGTCTAGCTTCCCCCTACAATGAGCAGTTCTTC.

The CDR3 DNA reads as TGTGCCAGCAGCTTAGAACAGCTCTCCTACGAGCAGTACTTC. Translation: CASSLEQLSYEQYF. The chain couples TRBV7-2 to TRBJ2-7; D ambiguous. Trimming took off 1 base at V and 0 bases at J, with 7 bases between the two ends. CDR3 length: 14 amino acids. The V gene's germline CDR1 is SGHTA and CDR2 FQGNSA.

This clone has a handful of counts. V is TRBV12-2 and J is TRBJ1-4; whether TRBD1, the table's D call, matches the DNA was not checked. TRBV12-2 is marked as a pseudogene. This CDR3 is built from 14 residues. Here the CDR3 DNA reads TGTGCAAGTCGCTTAGTACAGGGTGACGAAAAACTGTTTTTT. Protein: CASRLVQGDEKLFF.

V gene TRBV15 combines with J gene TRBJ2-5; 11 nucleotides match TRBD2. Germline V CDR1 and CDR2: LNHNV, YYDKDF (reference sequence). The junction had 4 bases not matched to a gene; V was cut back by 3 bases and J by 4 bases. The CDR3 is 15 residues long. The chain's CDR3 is CATSRLSGGGETQYF. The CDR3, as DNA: TGTGCCACCAGCAGGCTTAGCGGGGGGGGAGAGACCCAGTACTTC.

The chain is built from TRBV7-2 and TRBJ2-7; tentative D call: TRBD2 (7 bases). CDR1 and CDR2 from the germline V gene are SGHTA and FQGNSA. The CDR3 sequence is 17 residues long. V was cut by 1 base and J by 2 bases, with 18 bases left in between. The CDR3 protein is CASSLELGGGGPYEQYF. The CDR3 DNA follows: TGTGCCAGCAGCTTAGAATTGGGAGGGGGGGGTCCCTACGAGCAGTACTTC.

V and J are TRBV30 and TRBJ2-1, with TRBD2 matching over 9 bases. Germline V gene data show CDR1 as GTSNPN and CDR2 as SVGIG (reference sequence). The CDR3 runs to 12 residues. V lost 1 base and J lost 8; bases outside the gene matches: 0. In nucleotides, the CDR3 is TGTGCCTGGAGTGGCGGGGGGGATGAGCAGTTCTTC. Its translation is CAWSGGGDEQFF.